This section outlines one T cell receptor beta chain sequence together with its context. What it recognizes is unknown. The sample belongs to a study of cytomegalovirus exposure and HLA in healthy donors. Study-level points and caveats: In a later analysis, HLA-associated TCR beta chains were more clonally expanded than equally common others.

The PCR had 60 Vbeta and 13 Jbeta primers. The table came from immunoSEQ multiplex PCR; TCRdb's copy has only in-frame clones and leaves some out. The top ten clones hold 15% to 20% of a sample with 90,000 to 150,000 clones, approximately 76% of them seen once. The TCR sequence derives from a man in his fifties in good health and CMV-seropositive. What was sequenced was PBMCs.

The CDR3 loop is CASSLALAGGGDTQYF. The DNA of the CDR3 is TGTGCCAGCAGCTTAGCGCTAGCGGGAGGAGGGGATACGCAGTATTTT. This sequence joins TRBV7-9 and TRBJ2-3; TRBD2 agrees at 11 bases. The germline CDR1 and CDR2 sequences are SEHNR and FQNEAQ (reference sequence). V gave up 0 bases and J gave up 6 bases; unmatched junction bases: 5. The CDR3 extends over 16 amino acids.